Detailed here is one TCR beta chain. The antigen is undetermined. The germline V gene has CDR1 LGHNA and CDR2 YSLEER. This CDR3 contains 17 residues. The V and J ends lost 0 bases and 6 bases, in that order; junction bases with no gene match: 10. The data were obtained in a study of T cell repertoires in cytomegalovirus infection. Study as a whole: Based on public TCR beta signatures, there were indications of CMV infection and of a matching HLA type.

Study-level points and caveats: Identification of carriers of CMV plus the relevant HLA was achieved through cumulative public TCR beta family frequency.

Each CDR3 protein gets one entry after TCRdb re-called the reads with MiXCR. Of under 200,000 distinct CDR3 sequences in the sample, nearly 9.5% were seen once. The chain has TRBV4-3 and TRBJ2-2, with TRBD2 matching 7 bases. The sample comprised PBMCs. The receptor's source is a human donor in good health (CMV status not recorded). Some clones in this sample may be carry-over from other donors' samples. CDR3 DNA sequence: TGCGCCAGCAGCCAAGATCACAGCGGGGCTTCCCCCGGGGAGCTGTTTTTT. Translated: CASSQDHSGASPGELFF.